Shown below are 26 T cell receptor beta chains from a single sample sequenced in a study of memory CD4+ T cells and cytomegalovirus serostatus. Clones were read by immunoSEQ multiplex PCR, and TCRdb kept only the in-frame ones, dropping some. The sample lists tens of thousands of clones; 82% were seen once. Single viable CD3+CD4+CD8-CD45RO+ cells were sorted as the memory CD4+ T cells. The sample comprised memory CD4+ T cells from blood. These receptors were collected from an adult in good health and CMV-seronegative. Some clones in this sample may be carry-over from other donors' samples.

The gene calls are TRBV30 and TRBJ2-5, with 9 bases that match TRBD2. This CDR3 has 15 residues. Germline CDR1 GTSNPN, CDR2 SVGIG (reference sequence). The junction had 4 bases not matched to a gene; V was cut back by 0 bases and J by 2 bases. DNA for the CDR3: TGTGCCTGGAGTGTGCTAGCGGGGCCACAAGAGACCCAGTACTTC. Translated, it gives CAWSVLAGPQETQYF.

The V and J genes are TRBV5-1 and TRBJ2-1, with 14 bases identical to TRBD2. Germline V gene data show CDR1 as SGHRS and CDR2 as YFSETQ. V shed 3 bases, J shed 6 bases, and the junction held 5 bases outside the gene matches. The CDR3 spans 16 residues. The CDR3 region has the DNA TGCGCCAGCAGCTCGGAAGGACTAGCGGGGGGCAATGAGCAGTTCTTC. This gives the protein CASSSEGLAGGNEQFF.

This clone has just one count. The J gene is TRBJ2-1, the V gene TRBV5-6; 9 bases agree with TRBD1. This CDR3 comprises 15 residues. Germline V gene data show CDR1 as SGHDT and CDR2 as YYEEEE. Losses at the gene ends were 4 bases for V and 4 bases for J; bases not matched to a gene: 6. DNA of the CDR3: TGTGCCAGCAGCGTAACAGGGGGCGCTTACAATGAGCAGTTCTTC. Translation: CASSVTGGAYNEQFF.

The chain uses TRBV18 and TRBJ2-1, with a weak D call TRBD1 (5 bases). The V gene lost 2 bases and the J gene lost 2 bases, with 10 bases spanning the gap. From germline, CDR1 is KGHSH and CDR2 LQKENI. The CDR3 has 15 amino acids. The CDR3 protein is CASSPGTGAYNEQFF. The CDR3 nucleotides read TGTGCCAGCTCACCAGGCACAGGTGCCTACAATGAGCAGTTCTTC.

The chain couples TRBV11-2 to TRBJ2-6; D is possibly TRBD2 (5 bases). With 2 bases removed from V and 2 bases from J, the gap between germline ends came to 7 bases. Germline values: CDR1 SGHAT, CDR2 FQNNGV. The CDR3 is made up of 15 amino acids. The CDR3 nucleotides read TGTGCCAGCAGCTTACGGGGTACTGGGGCCAACGTCCTGACTTTC. Translating gives CASSLRGTGANVLTF.

CDR3 residues: CASGLGLGGGADTQYF. CDR3 coding DNA: TGTGCTAGTGGTTTGGGACTGGGGGGTGGAGCAGATACGCAGTATTTT. The chain joins TRBV12-5 to TRBJ2-3; TRBD2 is a possible D gene (6 bases). V shed 1 base and J shed 4 bases, with 15 bases lying between them. The CDR3 is made up of 16 amino acids. Germline assignment: CDR1 LGHNT and CDR2 FRNRAP.

The chain carries TRBV5-6 and TRBJ1-3; no firm D call. Germline CDR1 SGHDT, CDR2 YYEEEE. Trimming left V 6 bases short and J 2 bases short, with 12 bases between. This CDR3 has 14 amino acids. In DNA, the CDR3 is TGTGCCAGCACCCTATTATCGGCTGGAAACACCATATATTTT. Translating it yields CASTLLSAGNTIYF.

J is TRBJ2-7 and V is TRBV5-5; the D is unclear. Trimming shortened V by 0 bases and J by 3 bases, and 7 bases separated the two germline ends. Germline CDR1 reads SGHKS; CDR2 reads YYEKEE (reference sequence). The CDR3 covers 13 residues. In DNA form, the CDR3 reads TGTGCCAGCAGCTTGGCCACCCGCTACGAGCAGTACTTC. Its translation is CASSLATRYEQYF.

The rearrangement links TRBV7-9 to TRBJ1-2; no clear D. The length of the CDR3 is 11 residues. CDR1 is SEHNR and CDR2 is FQNEAQ in the germline V gene (reference sequence). V shed 1 base and J shed 8 bases, with 5 bases lying between them. As DNA, the CDR3 is TGTGCCAGCAGCTTAGTAGACGGCTACACCTTC. Its protein is CASSLVDGYTF.

The chain is built from TRBV21-1 and TRBJ1-2; the tabulated D call, TRBD1, remains unverified against the DNA. TRBV21-1 is labeled a pseudogene. This CDR3 contains 16 residues. CDR3 coding DNA: TGTGCCAGCAGCAAAGGCCCGGTTGAGGGGGTACGTGGCTACACCTTC. Translating gives CASSKGPVEGVRGYTF.

This clone was counted once. The genes are TRBV5-6 and TRBJ1-4; D is unclear. V was pared by 1 base and J by 0 bases, with 13 bases between. The germline V gene encodes CDR1 SGHDT and CDR2 YYEEEE. The CDR3 is made up of 17 amino acids. CDR3 DNA: TGTGCCAGCAGCTTGTTGGGCGACACAGCAACTAATGAAAAACTGTTTTTT. It specifies CASSLLGDTATNEKLFF.

This clone occurred once. At one end, the junction sequence differs from germline, possibly due to a read error. The chain joins TRBV6-1 to TRBJ2-5, with a weak D call TRBD1 (6 bases). CDR3 length: 16 residues. The germline V gene encodes CDR1 MNHNS and CDR2 SASEGT. The CDR3 bases are TGTGCCATCAGTGAGTCGTTGGGGGCCCGCCAGGAGACCCAGTACTTC. Its translation is CAISESLGARQETQYF.

CDR3 nucleotides: TGTGCCAGCAGCACCCTGGACAGGGGAGGACAAGAGACCCAGTACTTC. Translating it yields CASSTLDRGGQETQYF. This chain uses TRBV7-9 with TRBJ2-5, with 9 bases fitting TRBD1. The germline gives CDR1 SEHNR, CDR2 FQNEAQ (reference sequence). V trimming: 5 bases; J trimming: 2 bases; junction bases outside the gene matches: 9. This CDR3 has 16 residues. Drawing the rest from reference TRBV7-9 and TRBJ2-5, the complete variable domain is DTGVSQNPRHKITKRGQNVTFRCDPISEHNRLYWYRQTLGQGPEFLTYFQNEAQLEKSRLLSDRFSAERPKGSFSTLEIQRTEQGDSAMYLCASSTLDRGGQETQYFGPGTRLLVL.

The chain joins TRBV28 to TRBJ1-5; TRBD1 matches 11 bases. V trimming: 7 bases; J trimming: 2 bases; junction bases outside the gene matches: 10. The CDR3 contains 17 residues. The germline V gene has CDR1 MDHEN and CDR2 SYDVKM. This CDR3 reads CASTPGTGGGGNQPQHF. Written as DNA, the CDR3 is TGTGCCAGCACCCCCGGGACAGGGGGGGGTGGCAATCAGCCCCAGCATTTT.

The genes are TRBV18 and TRBJ2-1, with 12 bases matching TRBD1. Per the germline V gene, CDR1 is KGHSH and CDR2 is LQKENI. This CDR3 contains 16 residues. V was clipped by 2 bases and J by 8 bases; unmatched bases: 7. The CDR3, as DNA: TGTGCCAGCTCACCAAAGGGACAGGGGGCAAGGTATGAGCAGTTCTTC. Its protein is CASSPKGQGARYEQFF.

The chain has TRBV18 and TRBJ2-7; a weak D match, TRBD1 (6 bases). Trimming took off 0 bases at V and 7 bases at J, with 13 bases between the two ends. The CDR3 contains 14 residues. CDR1 and CDR2 (germline): KGHSH, LQKENI. CDR3 amino acids: CASSPPGQSQEQYF. DNA of the CDR3: TGTGCCAGCTCACCACCGGGACAATCTCAAGAGCAGTACTTC.

The chain combines TRBV30 with TRBJ1-4; 8 nucleotides align to TRBD1. Trimming cost V 4 bases and J 7 bases; bases outside gene matches: 8. The CDR3 extends over 14 amino acids. Germline-derived CDR1 and CDR2 are GTSNPN and SVGIG (reference sequence). The CDR3 DNA reads as TGTGCCTGGAACCCCGGGACAGGTGGTGAAAAACTGTTTTTT. This sequence encodes CAWNPGTGGEKLFF.

The V gene is TRBV5-4, the J gene TRBJ1-2, with 9 nucleotides matching TRBD1. CDR3 length: 14 amino acids. The J segment lost 8 bases and the V segment lost 3 bases, leaving 8 bases of the junction unmatched. Germline-derived CDR1 and CDR2 are SGHNT and YYREEE (reference sequence). The CDR3 DNA is TGTGCCAGCAGCTCGCGGACAGGGGCGGAAGGCTACACCTTC. This encodes CASSSRTGAEGYTF.

This clone was seen only a few times. V and J are TRBV5-1 and TRBJ1-2; 7 nucleotides line up with TRBD1. From germline, CDR1 is SGHRS and CDR2 YFSETQ. The J segment lost 8 bases and the V segment lost 1 base, leaving 8 bases of the junction unmatched. The CDR3 runs to 14 residues. The CDR3 coding sequence is TGCGCCAGCAGCTTGAGGGGGCGACAGGGCGGCTACACCTTC. Its protein is CASSLRGRQGGYTF.

The chain combines TRBV6-5 with TRBJ2-7; maybe TRBD2 (6 bases). The CDR3 totals 14 residues. V was clipped by 5 bases and J by 0 bases, with 11 bases between them. Germline V gene data show CDR1 as MNHEY and CDR2 as SVGAGI. This chain's CDR3 is CASSPTRTSYEQYF. DNA for the CDR3: TGTGCCAGCAGTCCGACTAGGACCTCCTACGAGCAGTACTTC.

The V gene is TRBV10-1, the J gene TRBJ1-1, with D hard to call. The CDR3 is made up of 14 amino acids. The germline CDR1 and CDR2 sequences are WNHNN and SYGVQD (reference sequence). V lost 3 bases to trimming and J lost 4 bases, with 12 bases between them. This chain's CDR3 is CASSDPNWGTEAFF. As DNA, the CDR3 is TGCGCCAGCAGTGACCCGAACTGGGGCACTGAAGCTTTCTTT.

The rearrangement links TRBV6-1 to TRBJ2-5; 7 bases are shared with TRBD2. After removal of 1 base from V and 2 bases from J, the junction contained 7 bases not matched to a gene. This CDR3 region has 16 residues. Looked up from germline, CDR1 is MNHNS and CDR2 is SASEGT. This CDR3 reads CASSEGQSGGQETQYF. CDR3 DNA sequence: TGTGCCAGCAGTGAAGGACAGTCGGGGGGACAAGAGACCCAGTACTTC.

This chain uses TRBV15 with TRBJ2-5; 7 nucleotides line up with TRBD1. Trimming took 8 bases from V and 5 from J; bases not matched to a gene: 8. Germline V gene lookup returns CDR1 LNHNV and CDR2 YYDKDF (reference sequence). The CDR3 sequence is 13 residues long. The DNA of the CDR3 is TGTGCCACCGGTACAGGGGCTTTTGAGACCCAGTACTTC. Translated, it gives CATGTGAFETQYF. Full variable domain (missing parts from reference TRBV15 and TRBJ2-5): DAMVIQNPRYQVTQFGKPVTLSCSQTLNHNVMYWYQQKSSQAPKLLFHYYDKDFNNEADTPDNFQSRRPNTSFCFLDIRSPGLGDTAMYLCATGTGAFETQYFGPGTRLLVL.

The table lists this clone with a few counts. The chain employs TRBV28 and TRBJ1-5; D is unresolved. Germline V CDR1 and CDR2: MDHEN, SYDVKM. With 7 bases removed from V and 3 bases from J, the gap between germline ends came to 16 bases. The CDR3 has 15 residues. The CDR3 here is CASNYQGRDNQPQHF. The CDR3, as DNA: TGTGCCAGCAACTACCAAGGACGGGACAATCAGCCCCAGCATTTT.

The chain employs TRBV5-1 and TRBJ1-6, with TRBD1 as a possible D gene (6 bases). The CDR3 sequence is 15 residues long. V dropped 0 bases and J dropped 7 bases, with 11 bases sitting between them. The germline CDR1 and CDR2 sequences are SGHRS and YFSETQ. The CDR3 DNA is TGCGCCAGCAGCTTGGTGGCAGGGGCCAATTCACCCCTCCACTTT. Its protein product is CASSLVAGANSPLHF.

This sequence joins TRBV28 and TRBJ2-3, with D unclear. The CDR3 length is 14 residues. Looked up from germline, CDR1 is MDHEN and CDR2 is SYDVKM. V was shortened by 6 bases and J by 6 bases, with 16 bases between the two germline ends. CDR3 bases: TGTGCCAGCAGCCCGATCGACCCGTTCGATACGCAGTATTTT. Amino acid sequence: CASSPIDPFDTQYF.